This TCR beta chain comes out of a study of T cell changes during pregnancy in multiple sclerosis. Sequencing used immunoSEQ multiplex PCR; TCRdb keeps in-frame clones, though not all of them. The repertoire holds tens of thousands of clones, with 85% to 90% as singletons. The V segment lost 5 bases and the J segment 2 bases; nucleotides outside the gene matches: 7. The CDR3 is made up of 16 amino acids. Per the germline V gene, CDR1 is SGHAT and CDR2 is FQNNGV. This specimen was CD4+ T cells from peripheral blood mononuclear cells, taken in the first trimester of pregnancy. The chain employs TRBV11-2 and TRBJ1-2, with 11 nucleotides matching TRBD1. The origin of this receptor is a female donor in good health, enrolled as a control in a pregnancy study. This chain's CDR3 is CASSPPGTGGNYGYTF. The CDR3 bases are TGTGCCAGCAGCCCCCCTGGGACAGGGGGGAACTATGGCTACACCTTC. Supplemented by reference TRBV11-2 and TRBJ1-2, the full variable domain reads EAGVAQSPRYKIIEKRQSVAFWCNPISGHATLYWYQQILGQGPKLLIQFQNNGVVDDSQLPKDRFSAERLKGVDSTLKIQPAKLEDSAVYLCASSPPGTGGNYGYTFGSGTRLTVV.